The 29 T cell receptor beta chains below were found in one sample sequenced in a study of shared clonotypes between healthy human individuals. Only in-frame clones appear in the TCRdb table, and some are missing; sequencing was by immunoSEQ multiplex PCR. The top ten clones hold roughly 13% of a sample with some 490,000 clones, 81% of them seen once. Sequencing used PBMCs. The receptors originated from a woman aged 40 to 50 in good health. Some clones in this sample may be carry-over from other donors' samples.

CDR3 sequence: CASRLADNEQFF. Here the CDR3 DNA reads TGTGCCAGCCGACTAGCCGACAATGAGCAGTTCTTC. The chain carries TRBV6-5 and TRBJ2-1, with 7 bases that match TRBD2. Trimming removed 8 bases from V and 5 bases from J; junction bases left unmatched: 3. CDR1 is MNHEY, CDR2 SVGAGI, per germline. The CDR3 runs 12 residues.

The CDR3 reads CASSQDPLQFYNEKLFF. CDR3 DNA sequence: TGCGCCAGCAGCCAAGATCCGTTACAGTTTTATAATGAAAAACTGTTTTTT. V and J are TRBV4-1 and TRBJ1-4; no clear D. Trimming took off 0 bases at V and 4 bases at J, with 15 bases between the two ends. This CDR3 is built from 17 residues. From germline, CDR1 is MGHRA and CDR2 YSYEKL.

The chain joins TRBV5-3 to TRBJ2-5; TRBD2 matches at 7 bases. TRBV5-3 is an ORF; its function is uncertain. CDR3 length: 14 residues. V was clipped by 8 bases and J by 4 bases; unmatched bases: 11. The CDR3 region has the DNA TGTGCCAGCAGCCCAAACACGGGAGGAGAGACCCAGTACTTC. It specifies CASSPNTGGETQYF.

This clone was seen more than once but under ten times. The chain recombines TRBV5-4 with TRBJ1-1; 8 bases align to TRBD1. Germline V gene lookup returns CDR1 SGHNT and CDR2 YYREEE (reference sequence). V dropped 4 bases and J dropped 5; count of bases not matched to a gene: 7. This CDR3 is built from 14 residues. CDR3 sequence: CASSKQDRATEAFF. CDR3 nucleotides: TGTGCCAGCAGCAAACAGGACAGGGCGACTGAAGCTTTCTTT.

In regard to this clone: A far more abundant clone sits one base away, making this likely a read error. The chain joins TRBV25-1 to TRBJ1-2; a possible D gene is TRBD1 (6 bases). Germline CDR1 reads MGHDK; CDR2 reads SYGVNS. The CDR3 runs 14 residues. With 6 bases removed from V and 6 bases from J, the gap between germline ends came to 17 bases. The CDR3: CASSPDRHWDGYTF. In DNA, the CDR3 is TGTGCCAGCAGCCCCGACAGGCATTGGGATGGCTACACCTTC.

The chain recombines TRBV6-1 with TRBJ1-5, with 7 positions matching TRBD1. CDR3 length equals 13 residues. CDR1 is MNHNS and CDR2 is SASEGT in the germline V gene. The V gene end was trimmed by 7 bases and the J gene end by 6 bases; junction bases not matched to a gene: 6. In DNA form, the CDR3 reads TGTGCCAGCAAGCAGGGGGGCGGTCAGCCCCAGCATTTT. It encodes CASKQGGGQPQHF.

The chain joins TRBV5-4 to TRBJ2-5, with D perhaps TRBD2 (6 bases). Germline V gene lookup returns CDR1 SGHNT and CDR2 YYREEE (reference sequence). This CDR3 spans 16 amino acids. The V end lost 3 bases, the J end lost 0 bases, and 15 bases lay between the germline ends. This CDR3 reads CASSSGTSPYQETQYF. The DNA of the CDR3 is TGTGCCAGCAGCTCCGGGACTTCCCCGTACCAAGAGACCCAGTACTTC.

The V and J genes are TRBV28 and TRBJ1-1, with D unclear. V shed 2 bases and J shed 8 bases, with 18 bases lying between them. From germline, CDR1 is MDHEN and CDR2 SYDVKM. The CDR3 is 15 residues long. In DNA, the CDR3 is TGTGCCAGCAGTTTAGGGGTTCGGGTGGCGGGAGAAGCTTTCTTT. Amino acid sequence: CASSLGVRVAGEAFF.

About this clone itself: This likely came from a read error, as a far larger clone is one base away. Distinct nucleotide sequences in the sample also encode this CDR3. The chain uses TRBV19 and TRBJ1-1; no clear D gene. CDR1 is LNHDA and CDR2 is SQIVND in the germline V gene (reference sequence). The CDR3 runs to 16 residues. CDR3 in amino acids: CASSIVSAAGNTEAFF. The CDR3, as DNA: TGTGCCAGTAGTATAGTGTCAGCCGCGGGGAACACTGAGGCTTTCTTT.

Concerning this clone: A far larger clone is only one base removed, so a read error is likely. The chain recombines TRBV30 with TRBJ2-7; D may be TRBD1 or TRBD2 (5 bases each). Germline lookup yields CDR1 GTSNPN and CDR2 SVGIG (reference sequence). There are 13 residues in the CDR3. The CDR3 spells CASPGPSIYGQYF. CDR3 bases: TGTGCCTCGCCGGGACCGTCCATCTACGGGCAGTACTTC.

Note on this clone: This specimen includes other DNA sequences encoding the same CDR3. The chain joins TRBV4-3 to TRBJ1-2, with no clear D. Germline-derived CDR1 and CDR2 are LGHNA and YSLEER. The CDR3 consists of 16 residues. V lost 4 bases and J 8 bases, leaving 23 bases between the germline ends. The CDR3 loop reads CASSRWVGPGRGGYTF. DNA for the CDR3: TGCGCCAGCAGCCGGTGGGTGGGCCCGGGCCGTGGCGGCTACACCTTC.

Worth noting for this clone: A read error is the likely source, as a far larger clone sits one nucleotide away. The gene calls are TRBV30 and TRBJ1-1; no definite D call. The CDR3 consists of 12 residues. V dropped 1 base and J dropped 6 bases, with 9 bases sitting between them. CDR1 and CDR2 (germline): GTSNPN, SVGIG (reference sequence). CDR3 coding DNA: TGTGCCTGGAGTGGGGCGGCAGCTGAAGCTTTCTTT. It encodes CAWSGAAAEAFF.

V and J are TRBV5-1 and TRBJ2-3; D uncertain. Germline V gene sequence: CDR1 SGHRS, CDR2 YFSETQ. The germline V and J ends were trimmed by 4 bases and 2 bases, with 5 bases remaining between them. This CDR3 comprises 12 residues. CDR3 sequence: CASSEYTDTQYF. CDR3 DNA: TGCGCCAGCAGCGAGTACACAGATACGCAGTATTTT. The complete variable domain, with remaining parts taken from reference TRBV5-1 and TRBJ2-3, reads KAGVTQTPRYLIKTRGQQVTLSCSPISGHRSVSWYQQTPGQGLQFLFEYFSETQRNKGNFPGRFSGRQFSNSRSEMNVSTLELGDSALYLCASSEYTDTQYFGPGTRLTVL.

Note on this clone: A read error may explain this, as a much larger clone is one base away. The gene calls are TRBV30 and TRBJ2-5; the match to TRBD1 covers 10 bases. Losses at the gene ends were 5 bases for V and 5 bases for J; bases not matched to a gene: 8. This CDR3 is built from 14 residues. Germline V gives CDR1 GTSNPN, CDR2 SVGIG (reference sequence). The CDR3 bases are TGTGCCTGGGGGCTGGGACAGGGGTGGGAGACCCAGTACTTC. Amino acid sequence: CAWGLGQGWETQYF.

The V call is TRBV5-1, the J call TRBJ1-1; a possible D gene is TRBD1 (5 bases). This CDR3 region has 14 residues. Germline V gives CDR1 SGHRS, CDR2 YFSETQ. V dropped 4 bases and J dropped 5 bases, with 15 bases sitting between them. The CDR3 loop is CASSPTQGWTEAFF. As DNA, the CDR3 is TGCGCCAGCAGCCCCACGCAGGGTTGGACTGAAGCTTTCTTT.

This clone was recorded once. The chain links TRBV29-1 to TRBJ2-3; D may be TRBD1 (6 bases). V was trimmed by 4 bases and J by 0 bases, leaving 17 bases between them. The germline V gene has CDR1 SQVTM and CDR2 ANQGSEA. The CDR3 consists of 16 residues. The DNA of the CDR3 is TGCAGCGTTGGCAGGGGCCCGAGCGCTAGCACAGATACGCAGTATTTT. This gives the protein CSVGRGPSASTDTQYF.

This clone has a count of ten or more. This chain connects TRBV19 to TRBJ2-7; 15 nucleotides match TRBD2. CDR1 is LNHDA and CDR2 is SQIVND in the germline V gene (reference sequence). CDR3 length: 15 residues. V was pared by 4 bases and J by 4 bases, with 2 bases of the junction left unmatched. Written as DNA, the CDR3 is TGTGCCAGTAGTAACGGACTAGCGGGAGGGTACGAGCAGTACTTC. Its protein product is CASSNGLAGGYEQYF.

The chain carries TRBV5-1 and TRBJ1-1, with D unclear. Germline CDR1 reads SGHRS; CDR2 reads YFSETQ. This CDR3 has 12 amino acids. With 2 bases removed from V and 5 bases from J, the gap between germline ends came to 7 bases. In nucleotides, the CDR3 is TGCGCCAGCAGCTTCGGACGGACTGAAGCTTTCTTT. It specifies CASSFGRTEAFF.

A word on this clone: A much larger clone differs from this one at a single base, so this may be a read error. The chain couples TRBV4-1 to TRBJ2-1; D remains unclear. The CDR3 extends over 11 amino acids. The germline CDR1 and CDR2 sequences are MGHRA and YSYEKL. Trimming took off 5 bases at V and 4 bases at J, with 3 bases between the two ends. Here the CDR3 reads CASSGYNEQFF. CDR3 DNA sequence: TGCGCCAGCAGCGGGTACAATGAGCAGTTCTTC.

This chain's CDR3 is CAISVRREGDEQFF. The CDR3 DNA reads as TGTGCCATCAGTGTCCGGCGGGAGGGGGATGAGCAGTTCTTC. The chain has TRBV10-3 and TRBJ2-1, with 9 bases identical to TRBD2. CDR1 ENHRY and CDR2 SYGVKD come from the germline V gene. This CDR3 region has 14 residues. Trimming removed 4 bases from V and 8 bases from J; junction bases left unmatched: 6.

This clone was counted only a few times. The V gene is TRBV28, the J gene TRBJ2-6, with 8 bases matching TRBD1. The V gene's germline CDR1 is MDHEN and CDR2 SYDVKM. J gave up 0 bases and V 7 bases, and 5 bases lay outside the gene matches. The length of the CDR3 is 16 residues. In nucleotides, the CDR3 is TGTGCCAGCACCCTCAGGGGGCGCTCTGGGGCCAACGTCCTGACTTTC. Translated, it gives CASTLRGRSGANVLTF.

The chain is built from TRBV10-3 and TRBJ2-7, with 9 bases aligning to TRBD1. V shed 4 bases, J shed 0 bases, and the junction held 4 bases outside the gene matches. The CDR3 consists of 15 residues. Germline assignment: CDR1 ENHRY and CDR2 SYGVKD. For the CDR3, the DNA is TGTGCCATCAGTGGCGGACAGGGGCTCTCCTACGAGCAGTACTTC. Encoded protein: CAISGGQGLSYEQYF.

This clone turned up a few times. Given a far larger clone just one base away, this is likely a sequencing read error. Given the absence of the conserved phenylalanine or tryptophan at the CDR3 end, a read error is likely. The chain combines TRBV14 with TRBJ1-1; no definite D call. CDR3 length: 13 residues. In germline, CDR1 is SGHDN, CDR2 FVKESK. Trimming pared 1 base from V and 4 bases from J, leaving 7 bases between. In nucleotides, the CDR3 is TGTGCCAGCAGCCAAGTAGACGGCACTGAAGCTTTCCTT. Its translation is CASSQVDGTEAFL.

The genes are TRBV10-3 and TRBJ2-1; 14 bases map to TRBD2. Trimming at V came to 6 bases and at J to 7 bases, leaving 5 bases not matched to a gene. The CDR3 covers 15 residues. The germline CDR1 and CDR2 sequences are ENHRY and SYGVKD. CDR3 in amino acids: CAIRPGLAGVNEQFF. CDR3 DNA sequence: TGTGCCATCAGACCGGGACTAGCGGGAGTTAATGAGCAGTTCTTC.

The chain combines TRBV4-1 with TRBJ2-2; 8 bases line up with TRBD1. This CDR3 contains 13 residues. The V gene end was trimmed by 4 bases and the J gene end by 8 bases; junction bases not matched to a gene: 3. From germline, CDR1 is MGHRA and CDR2 YSYEKL. CDR3 in DNA: TGCGCCAGCAGCCCCAGGGGGCGGGGGGAGCTGTTTTTT. Protein: CASSPRGRGELFF.

This clone showed up many times. Here the CDR3 DNA reads TGTGCCAGCAGCGACTACAGGGGTAAGGGCTACGAGCAGTACTTC. Its translation is CASSDYRGKGYEQYF. The chain couples TRBV11-2 to TRBJ2-7, with 7 bases identical to TRBD1. Germline V lookup: CDR1 SGHAT, CDR2 FQNNGV. V shed 5 bases and J 3 bases; nucleotides not matched to a gene: 10. The CDR3 sequence is 15 residues long.

CDR3 in DNA: TGTGCCAGCAGCTCAGACCGGGGCGGGGCCAACGTCCTGACTTTC. Its protein product is CASSSDRGGANVLTF. The chain links TRBV11-2 to TRBJ2-6, with D tentatively TRBD1 or TRBD2 (5 bases each). The CDR3 is 15 residues long. Germline CDR1 reads SGHAT; CDR2 reads FQNNGV. V lost 4 bases and J lost 4, with 11 bases in between. Supplemented by reference TRBV11-2 and TRBJ2-6, the full variable domain reads EAGVAQSPRYKIIEKRQSVAFWCNPISGHATLYWYQQILGQGPKLLIQFQNNGVVDDSQLPKDRFSAERLKGVDSTLKIQPAKLEDSAVYLCASSSDRGGANVLTFGAGSRLTVL.

The V gene is TRBV7-9, the J gene TRBJ2-1; 7 bases are a match to TRBD2. CDR1 is SEHNR and CDR2 is FQNEAQ in the germline V gene (reference sequence). V trimming: 0 bases; J trimming: 5 bases; junction bases outside the gene matches: 4. The CDR3 length is 15 residues. DNA of the CDR3: TGTGCCAGCAGCTTAGCGAGCCTAGCGGACAATGAGCAGTTCTTC. Protein: CASSLASLADNEQFF. The full variable domain, with the rest looked up from reference TRBV7-9 and TRBJ2-1, is DTGVSQNPRHKITKRGQNVTFRCDPISEHNRLYWYRQTLGQGPEFLTYFQNEAQLEKSRLLSDRFSAERPKGSFSTLEIQRTEQGDSAMYLCASSLASLADNEQFFGPGTRLTVL.

The chain links TRBV7-6 to TRBJ2-3; D is possibly TRBD2 (6 bases). The CDR3 is made up of 14 amino acids. Germline values: CDR1 SGHVS, CDR2 FNYEAQ. Trimming shortened V by 4 bases and J by 2 bases, and 10 bases separated the two germline ends. This chain's CDR3 is CASSSGLYTDTQYF. The CDR3 DNA sequence: TGTGCCAGCAGCTCGGGACTGTACACAGATACGCAGTATTTT.